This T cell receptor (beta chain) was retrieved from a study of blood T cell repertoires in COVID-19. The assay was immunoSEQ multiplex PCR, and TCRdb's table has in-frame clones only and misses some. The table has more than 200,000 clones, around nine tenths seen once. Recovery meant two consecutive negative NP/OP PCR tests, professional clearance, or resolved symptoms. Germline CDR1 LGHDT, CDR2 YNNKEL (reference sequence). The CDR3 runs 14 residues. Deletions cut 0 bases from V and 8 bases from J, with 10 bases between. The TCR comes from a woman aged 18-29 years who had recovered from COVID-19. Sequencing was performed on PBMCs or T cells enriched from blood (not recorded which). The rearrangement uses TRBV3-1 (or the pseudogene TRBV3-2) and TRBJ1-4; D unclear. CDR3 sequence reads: CASSQERGREKLFF. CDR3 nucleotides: TGTGCCAGCAGCCAAGAAAGAGGGAGAGAAAAACTGTTTTTT.